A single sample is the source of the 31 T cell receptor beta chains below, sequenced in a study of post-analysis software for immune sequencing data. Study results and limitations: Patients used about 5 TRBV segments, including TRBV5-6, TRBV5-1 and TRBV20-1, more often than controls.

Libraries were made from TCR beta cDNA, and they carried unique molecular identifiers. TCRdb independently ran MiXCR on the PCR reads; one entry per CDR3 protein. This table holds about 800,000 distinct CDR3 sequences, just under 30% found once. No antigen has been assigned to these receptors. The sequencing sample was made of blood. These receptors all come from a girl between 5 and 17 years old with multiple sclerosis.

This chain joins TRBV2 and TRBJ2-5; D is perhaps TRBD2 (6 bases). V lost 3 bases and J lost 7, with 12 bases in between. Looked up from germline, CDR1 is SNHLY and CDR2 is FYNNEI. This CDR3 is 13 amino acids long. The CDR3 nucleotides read TGTGCCAGCAGTGAGGAGGGGCTGGGGACCCAGTACTTC. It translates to CASSEEGLGTQYF.

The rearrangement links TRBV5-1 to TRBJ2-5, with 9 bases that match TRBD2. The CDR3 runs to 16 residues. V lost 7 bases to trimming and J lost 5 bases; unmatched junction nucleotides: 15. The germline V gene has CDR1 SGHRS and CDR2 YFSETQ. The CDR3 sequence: CASGPVGVAGDETQYF. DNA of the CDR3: TGCGCCAGCGGCCCTGTCGGCGTAGCGGGAGATGAGACCCAGTACTTC.

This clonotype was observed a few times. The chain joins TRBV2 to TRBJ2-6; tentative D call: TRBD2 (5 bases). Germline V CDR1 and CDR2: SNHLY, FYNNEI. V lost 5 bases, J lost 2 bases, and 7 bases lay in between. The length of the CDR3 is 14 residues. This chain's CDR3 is CASSTSTGANVLTF. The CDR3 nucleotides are TGTGCCAGCAGTACTAGTACTGGGGCCAACGTCCTGACTTTC.

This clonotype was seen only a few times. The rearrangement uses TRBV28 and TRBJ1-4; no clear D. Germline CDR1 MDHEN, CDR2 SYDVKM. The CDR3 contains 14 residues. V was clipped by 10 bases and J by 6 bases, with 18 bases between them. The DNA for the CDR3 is TGTGCCACCAACATCCCAGGCCCCTATGAAAAACTGTTTTTT. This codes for CATNIPGPYEKLFF.

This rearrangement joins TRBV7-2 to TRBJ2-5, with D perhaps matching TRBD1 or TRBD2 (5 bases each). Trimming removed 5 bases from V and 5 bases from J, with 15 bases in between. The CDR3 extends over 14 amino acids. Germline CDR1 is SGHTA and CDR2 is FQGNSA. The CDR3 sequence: CASSPGTPFETQYF. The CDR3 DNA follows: TGTGCCAGCAGCCCCGGGACCCCTTTCGAGACCCAGTACTTC. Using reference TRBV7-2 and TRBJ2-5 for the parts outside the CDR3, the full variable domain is GAGVSQSPSNKVTEKGKDVELRCDPISGHTALYWYRQSLGQGLEFLIYFQGNSAPDKSGLPSDRFSAERTGGSVSTLTIQRTQQEDSAVYLCASSPGTPFETQYFGPGTRLLVL.

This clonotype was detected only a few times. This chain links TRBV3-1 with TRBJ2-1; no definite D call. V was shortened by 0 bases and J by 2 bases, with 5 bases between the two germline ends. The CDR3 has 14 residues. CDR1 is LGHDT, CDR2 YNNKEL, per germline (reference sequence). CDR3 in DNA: TGTGCCAGCAGCCAAGAAATCGCCTACAATGAGCAGTTCTTC. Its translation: CASSQEIAYNEQFF.

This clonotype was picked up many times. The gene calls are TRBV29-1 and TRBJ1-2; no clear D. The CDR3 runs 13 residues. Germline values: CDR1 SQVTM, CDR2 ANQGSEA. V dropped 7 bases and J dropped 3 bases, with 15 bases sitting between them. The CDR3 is CSAILWADYGYTF. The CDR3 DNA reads TGCAGCGCCATCCTATGGGCAGACTATGGCTACACCTTC. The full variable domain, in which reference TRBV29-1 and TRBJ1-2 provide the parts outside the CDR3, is SAVISQKPSRDICQRGTSLTIQCQVDSQVTMMFWYRQQPGQSLTLIATANQGSEATYESGFVIDKFPISRPNLTFSTLTVSNMSPEDSSIYLCSAILWADYGYTFGSGTRLTVV.

The CDR3 loop is CASGEGMNTEAFF. The CDR3 coding sequence is TGTGCCAGCGGGGAAGGAATGAACACTGAAGCTTTCTTT. This sequence joins TRBV9 and TRBJ1-1; D not certain. The V end was cut by 7 bases, the J end by 0 bases, with 10 bases between. The CDR3 is made up of 13 amino acids. The germline V gene has CDR1 SGDLS and CDR2 YYNGEE.

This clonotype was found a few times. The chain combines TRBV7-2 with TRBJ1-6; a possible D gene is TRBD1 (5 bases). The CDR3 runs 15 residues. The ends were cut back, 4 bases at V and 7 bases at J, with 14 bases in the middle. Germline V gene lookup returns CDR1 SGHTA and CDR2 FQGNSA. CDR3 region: CASSSEQGWNSPLHF. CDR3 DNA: TGTGCCAGCAGCTCTGAGCAGGGTTGGAATTCACCCCTCCACTTT.

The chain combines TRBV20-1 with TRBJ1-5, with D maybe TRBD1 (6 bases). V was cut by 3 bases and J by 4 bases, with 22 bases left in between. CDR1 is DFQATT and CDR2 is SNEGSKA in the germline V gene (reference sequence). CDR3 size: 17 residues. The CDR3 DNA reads TGCAGTGCTAGGGAATACGGACAGACCCGAGATAATCAGCCCCAGCATTTT. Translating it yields CSAREYGQTRDNQPQHF.

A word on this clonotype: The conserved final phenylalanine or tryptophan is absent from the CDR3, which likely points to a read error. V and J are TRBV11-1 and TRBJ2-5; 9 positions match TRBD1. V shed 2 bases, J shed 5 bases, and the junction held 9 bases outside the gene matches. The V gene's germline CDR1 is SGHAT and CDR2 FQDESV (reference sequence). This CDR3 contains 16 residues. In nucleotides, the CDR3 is TGTGCCAGCAGCTTACCCCGGGACAGGGTGTTGGAGACCCAGTACGTC. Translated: CASSLPRDRVLETQYV.

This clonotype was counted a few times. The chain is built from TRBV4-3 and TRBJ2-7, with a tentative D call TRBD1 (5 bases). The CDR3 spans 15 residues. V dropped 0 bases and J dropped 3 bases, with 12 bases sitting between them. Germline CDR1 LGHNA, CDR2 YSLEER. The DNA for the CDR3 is TGCGCCAGCAGCCAAGACAGGTCAGGGAACTACGAGCAGTACTTC. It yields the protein CASSQDRSGNYEQYF.

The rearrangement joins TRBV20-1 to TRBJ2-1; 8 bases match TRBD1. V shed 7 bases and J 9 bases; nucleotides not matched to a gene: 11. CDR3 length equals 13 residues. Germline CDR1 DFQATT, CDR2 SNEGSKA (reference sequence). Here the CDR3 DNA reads TGCAGTGGCAGGGGGCAGACGTCCACTGAGCAGTTCTTC. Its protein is CSGRGQTSTEQFF.

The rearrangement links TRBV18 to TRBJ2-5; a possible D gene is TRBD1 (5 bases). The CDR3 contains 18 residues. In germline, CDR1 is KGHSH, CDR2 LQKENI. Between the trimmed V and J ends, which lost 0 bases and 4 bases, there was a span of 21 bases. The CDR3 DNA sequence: TGTGCCAGCTCACCACCCATTCGCGGCAGGGATTTTCGAGAGACCCAGTACTTC. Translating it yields CASSPPIRGRDFRETQYF. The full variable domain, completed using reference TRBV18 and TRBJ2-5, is NAGVMQNPRHLVRRRGQEARLRCSPMKGHSHVYWYRQLPEEGLKFMVYLQKENIIDESGMPKERFSAEFPKEGPSILRIQQVVRGDSAAYFCASSPPIRGRDFRETQYFGPGTRLLVL.

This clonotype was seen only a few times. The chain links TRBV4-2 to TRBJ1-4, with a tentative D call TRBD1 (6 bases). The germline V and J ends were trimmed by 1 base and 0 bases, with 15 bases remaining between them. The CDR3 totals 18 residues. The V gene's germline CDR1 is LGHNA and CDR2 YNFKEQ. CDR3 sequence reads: CASSQVFRGEATNEKLFF. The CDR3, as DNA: TGTGCCAGCAGCCAAGTTTTCAGGGGAGAAGCAACTAATGAAAAACTGTTTTTT.

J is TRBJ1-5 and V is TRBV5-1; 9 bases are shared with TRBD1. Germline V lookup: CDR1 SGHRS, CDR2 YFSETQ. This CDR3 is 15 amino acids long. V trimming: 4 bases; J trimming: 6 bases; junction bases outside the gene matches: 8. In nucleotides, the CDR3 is TGCGCCAGCAGCACAACGGGACAGGGACCTCAGCCCCAGCATTTT. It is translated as CASSTTGQGPQPQHF.

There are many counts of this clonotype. Written as DNA, the CDR3 is TGTGCCAGCAGCCCAGACAGCGGTAAAGACTACAATGAGCAGTTCTTC. Its protein product is CASSPDSGKDYNEQFF. This rearrangement joins TRBV7-2 to TRBJ2-1; D might be TRBD1 or TRBD2, each matching 5 bases. This CDR3 spans 16 amino acids. Germline CDR1 SGHTA, CDR2 FQGNSA. V lost 5 bases to trimming and J lost 3 bases, with 17 bases between them. Variable domain in full (rest from reference TRBV7-2 and TRBJ2-1): GAGVSQSPSNKVTEKGKDVELRCDPISGHTALYWYRQSLGQGLEFLIYFQGNSAPDKSGLPSDRFSAERTGGSVSTLTIQRTQQEDSAVYLCASSPDSGKDYNEQFFGPGTRLTVL.

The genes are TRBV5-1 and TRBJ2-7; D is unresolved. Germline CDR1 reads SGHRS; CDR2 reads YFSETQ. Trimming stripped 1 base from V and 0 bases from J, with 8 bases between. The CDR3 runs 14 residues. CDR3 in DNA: TGCGCCAGCAGCTTGAATGTGGTCTCCTACGAGCAGTACTTC. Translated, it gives CASSLNVVSYEQYF.

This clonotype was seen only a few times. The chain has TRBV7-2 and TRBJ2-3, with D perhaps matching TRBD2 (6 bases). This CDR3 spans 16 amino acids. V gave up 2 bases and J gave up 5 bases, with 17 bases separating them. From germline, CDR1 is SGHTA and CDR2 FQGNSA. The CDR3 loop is CASSLTAGFSGDTQYF. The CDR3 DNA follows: TGTGCCAGCAGCTTAACAGCGGGCTTCTCCGGAGATACGCAGTATTTT.

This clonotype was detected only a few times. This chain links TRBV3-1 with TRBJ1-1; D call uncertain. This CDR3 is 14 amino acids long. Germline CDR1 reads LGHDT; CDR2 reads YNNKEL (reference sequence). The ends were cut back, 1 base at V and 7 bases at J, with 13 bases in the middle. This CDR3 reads CASSQVRTQGEAFF. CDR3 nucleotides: TGTGCCAGCAGCCAAGTTCGGACCCAAGGTGAAGCTTTCTTT.

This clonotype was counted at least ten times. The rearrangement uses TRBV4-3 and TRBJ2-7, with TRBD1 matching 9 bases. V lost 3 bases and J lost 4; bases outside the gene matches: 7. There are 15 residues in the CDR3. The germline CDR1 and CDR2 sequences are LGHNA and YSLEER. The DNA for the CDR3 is TGCGCCAGCAGCCAGGACCGGACAGGGGTGTACGAGCAGTACTTC. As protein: CASSQDRTGVYEQYF.

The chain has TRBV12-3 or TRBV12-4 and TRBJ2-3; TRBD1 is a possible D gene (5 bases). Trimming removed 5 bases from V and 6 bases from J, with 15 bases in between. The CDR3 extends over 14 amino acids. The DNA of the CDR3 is TGTGCCAGCAGTCGGACAACCGGGTGGGATACGCAGTATTTT. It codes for CASSRTTGWDTQYF.

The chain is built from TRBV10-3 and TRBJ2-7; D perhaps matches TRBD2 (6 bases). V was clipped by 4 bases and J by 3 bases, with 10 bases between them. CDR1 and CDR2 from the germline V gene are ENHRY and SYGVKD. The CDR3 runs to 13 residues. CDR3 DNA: TGTGCCATCAGTGGGAGACTAGACTACGAGCAGTACTTC. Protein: CAISGRLDYEQYF.

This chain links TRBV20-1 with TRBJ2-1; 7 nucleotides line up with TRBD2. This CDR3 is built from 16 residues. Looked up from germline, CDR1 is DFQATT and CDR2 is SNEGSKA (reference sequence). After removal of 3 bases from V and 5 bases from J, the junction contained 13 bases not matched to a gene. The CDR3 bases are TGCAGTGCTAGGAGGGGAGGGGCAGTTTCCCACAATGAGCAGTTCTTC. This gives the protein CSARRGGAVSHNEQFF.

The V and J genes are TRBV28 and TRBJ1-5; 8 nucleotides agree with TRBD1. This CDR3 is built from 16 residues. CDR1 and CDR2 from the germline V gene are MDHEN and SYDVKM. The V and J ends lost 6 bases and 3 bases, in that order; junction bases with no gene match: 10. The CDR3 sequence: CASRNDRGMVNQPQHF. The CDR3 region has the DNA TGTGCCAGCAGAAACGACAGGGGCATGGTCAATCAGCCCCAGCATTTT.

DNA of the CDR3: TGTGCCAGCAGCTCCTCTGACAGGGGAAACTACGAGCAGTACTTC. Its protein is CASSSSDRGNYEQYF. The chain couples TRBV7-2 to TRBJ2-7, with 8 nucleotides matching TRBD1. Germline assignment: CDR1 SGHTA and CDR2 FQGNSA. The V segment lost 4 bases and the J segment 3 bases; nucleotides outside the gene matches: 8. There are 15 residues in the CDR3. Complete variable domain (other parts from reference TRBV7-2 and TRBJ2-7): GAGVSQSPSNKVTEKGKDVELRCDPISGHTALYWYRQSLGQGLEFLIYFQGNSAPDKSGLPSDRFSAERTGGSVSTLTIQRTQQEDSAVYLCASSSSDRGNYEQYFGPGTRLTVT.

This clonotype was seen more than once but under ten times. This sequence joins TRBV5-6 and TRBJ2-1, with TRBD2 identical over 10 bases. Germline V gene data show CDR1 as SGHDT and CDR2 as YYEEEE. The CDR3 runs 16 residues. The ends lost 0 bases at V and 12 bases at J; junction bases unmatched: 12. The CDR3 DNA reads TGTGCCAGCAGCTTGGATCCCCTAGCGGGAGTATGGCGGCAGTTCTTC. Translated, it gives CASSLDPLAGVWRQFF.

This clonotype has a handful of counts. The DNA of the CDR3 is TGTGCCAGCAGACACGACAGGGTTTTGAACACTGAAGCTTTCTTT. Amino acid sequence: CASRHDRVLNTEAFF. The rearrangement uses TRBV12-3 or TRBV12-4 and TRBJ1-1; TRBD1 matches 7 bases. The CDR3 runs 15 residues. The trim removed 6 bases at V and 0 bases at J, leaving 7 bases unmatched.

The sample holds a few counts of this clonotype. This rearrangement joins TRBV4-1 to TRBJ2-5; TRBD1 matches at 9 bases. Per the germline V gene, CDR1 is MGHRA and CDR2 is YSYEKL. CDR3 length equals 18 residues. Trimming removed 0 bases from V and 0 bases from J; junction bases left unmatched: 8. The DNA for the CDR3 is TGCGCCAGCAGCCAAGATCCCTCGGGACAGGGATACCAAGAGACCCAGTACTTC. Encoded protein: CASSQDPSGQGYQETQYF.

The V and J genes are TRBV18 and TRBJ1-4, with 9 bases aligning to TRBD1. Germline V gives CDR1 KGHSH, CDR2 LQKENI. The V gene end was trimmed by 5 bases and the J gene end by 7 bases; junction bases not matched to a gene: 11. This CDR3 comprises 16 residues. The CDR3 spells CASSYTPGQGSEKLFF. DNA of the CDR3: TGTGCCAGCTCATACACTCCGGGACAGGGAAGTGAAAAACTGTTTTTT.

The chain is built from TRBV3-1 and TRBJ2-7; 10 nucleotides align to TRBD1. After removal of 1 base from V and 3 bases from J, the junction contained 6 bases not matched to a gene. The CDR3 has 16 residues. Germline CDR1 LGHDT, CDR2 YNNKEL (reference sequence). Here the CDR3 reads CASSQGFGTGVYEQYF. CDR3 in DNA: TGTGCCAGCAGCCAAGGGTTCGGGACAGGGGTCTACGAGCAGTACTTC.